This T cell receptor beta chain was obtained from a study of T cell clonality in common variable immunodeficiency. Overall study findings and caveats: CVID subjects showed higher TCRbeta clonality than healthy controls. Patient heterogeneity in the CVID cohort limited correlations between repertoire features and clinical complications.

This clone has at least ten counts. Its specificity is not known. The read ends 3 residues shy of where the CDR3 ends; the end is completed using the germline J gene. This CDR3 contains 15 residues. Germline CDR1 and CDR2: SNHLY and FYNNEI. Control and CVID samples contributed equal amounts of genomic DNA. The protocol was immunoSEQ multiplex PCR, while the TCRdb copy is restricted to in-frame clones and leaves out a portion. The sample contains 75,000 to 85,000 clones, none of them singletons. Sequencing was carried out using peripheral blood mononuclear cells. The receptor's source is a person aged 18 to 75 in good health. The V gene is TRBV2, the J gene TRBJ2-3, with a tentative D call TRBD2 (6 bases). The covered CDR3 bases are TGTGCTGCGACCCAGGAGGGCTGGTTGTCAGATACG. It codes for CAATQEGWLSDT. The whole CDR3 protein is CAATQEGWLSDTQYF.